Below, 5 T cell receptor beta chains from the same sample are listed, as sequenced in a study of T-cell reconstitution after alpha-beta-depleted transplantation in children. TCRbeta library preparation incorporated unique molecular identifiers. A single record per CDR3 protein comes from TCRdb applying MiXCR to the PCR reads. The sample consists of fewer than 550,000 distinct CDR3 sequences, about an eighth of them appearing once. Sequences were derived from PBMCs, mostly from graft donor cells, sampled 180 days after TCRalphabeta/CD19-depleted stem cell transplant. These receptors originate from a female patient aged 2-9 years who had a stem cell transplant for aplastic anemia, so the T cells may come from the graft donor.

This clonotype was picked up a small number of times. J is TRBJ2-5 and V is TRBV7-2; TRBD2 is a possible D gene (6 bases). V was shortened by 5 bases and J by 1 base, with 17 bases between the two germline ends. The CDR3 extends over 16 amino acids. Per germline, CDR1 SGHTA and CDR2 FQGNSA. The CDR3 sequence is CASSPLGGLPQETQYF. The CDR3 DNA is TGTGCCAGCAGCCCTCTGGGGGGACTGCCCCAAGAGACCCAGTACTTC. Filled out from reference TRBV7-2 and TRBJ2-5, the complete variable domain reads GAGVSQSPSNKVTEKGKDVELRCDPISGHTALYWYRQSLGQGLEFLIYFQGNSAPDKSGLPSDRFSAERTGGSVSTLTIQRTQQEDSAVYLCASSPLGGLPQETQYFGPGTRLLVL.

The chain couples TRBV4-3 to TRBJ2-4; TRBD1 might be the D (7 bases). The CDR3 consists of 15 residues. Trimming removed 0 bases from V and 6 bases from J, with 12 bases in between. Germline lookup yields CDR1 LGHNA and CDR2 YSLEER. DNA of the CDR3: TGCGCCAGCAGCCAAGAGAGGCAGGGGGGAAACATTCAGTACTTC. Encoded protein: CASSQERQGGNIQYF.

This clonotype appeared a few times. This chain uses TRBV7-8 with TRBJ2-1; maybe TRBD2 (6 bases). Trimming stripped 2 bases from V and 2 bases from J, with 13 bases between. Germline loops: CDR1 SGHVS, CDR2 FQNEAQ. The CDR3 consists of 16 residues. This CDR3 is CASSLLLSGPYNEQFF. In nucleotides, the CDR3 is TGTGCCAGCAGCTTATTATTAAGCGGGCCCTACAATGAGCAGTTCTTC.

This clonotype was recorded a few times. This chain connects TRBV25-1 to TRBJ2-3; D ambiguous. V lost 5 bases and J 6 bases, leaving 12 bases between the germline ends. This CDR3 is 13 amino acids long. The germline CDR1 and CDR2 sequences are MGHDK and SYGVNS. The CDR3 region has the DNA TGTGCCAGCAGTCATCGGGCAACTGATACGCAGTATTTT. It codes for CASSHRATDTQYF. Filled out from reference TRBV25-1 and TRBJ2-3, the complete variable domain reads EADIYQTPRYLVIGTGKKITLECSQTMGHDKMYWYQQDPGMELHLIHYSYGVNSTEKGDLSSESTVSRIRTEHFPLTLESARPSHTSQYLCASSHRATDTQYFGPGTRLTVL.

This clonotype was counted between two and nine times. V usage is TRBV7-9 and J usage is TRBJ1-2; D is unresolved. The germline V and J ends were trimmed by 5 bases and 7 bases, with 14 bases remaining between them. The germline gives CDR1 SEHNR, CDR2 FQNEAQ (reference sequence). There are 13 residues in the CDR3. The CDR3 coding sequence is TGTGCCAGCAGCGACGGGCGTCTTGCTGGCTACACCTTC. Its protein is CASSDGRLAGYTF.